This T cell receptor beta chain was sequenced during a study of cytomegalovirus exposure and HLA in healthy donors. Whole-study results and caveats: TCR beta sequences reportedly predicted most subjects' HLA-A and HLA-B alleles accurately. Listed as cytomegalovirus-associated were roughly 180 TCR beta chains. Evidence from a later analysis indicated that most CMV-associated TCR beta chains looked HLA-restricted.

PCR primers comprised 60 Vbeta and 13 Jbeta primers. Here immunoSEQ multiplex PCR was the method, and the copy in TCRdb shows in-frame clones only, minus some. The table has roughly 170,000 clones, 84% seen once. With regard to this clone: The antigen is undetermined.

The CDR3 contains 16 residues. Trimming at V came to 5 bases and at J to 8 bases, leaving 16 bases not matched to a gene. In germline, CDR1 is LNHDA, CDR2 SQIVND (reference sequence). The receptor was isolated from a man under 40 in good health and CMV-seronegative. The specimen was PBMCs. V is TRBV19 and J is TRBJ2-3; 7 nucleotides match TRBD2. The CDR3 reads CASSLHPGGFPITQYF. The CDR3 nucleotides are TGTGCCAGTAGTCTTCACCCGGGGGGTTTCCCCATTACGCAGTATTTT.